This TCR beta chain appears in the sequencing data of a study of blood T cell repertoires in COVID-19. In the original workflow: Reference gene primer amplification in the assay estimated nucleated cell counts. The assay was immunoSEQ multiplex PCR, and TCRdb's table has in-frame clones only and misses some. Clone size and the V and J calls come from that table; the DNA yielded D and trimming. The table shows 130,000 or so clones, with almost 85% occurring only once. CDR3 length: 13 residues. The V gene lost 3 bases and the J gene lost 5 bases, with 10 bases spanning the gap. Germline CDR1 and CDR2: SGHTA and FQGTGA.

V is TRBV7-3 and J is TRBJ2-5; D is unclear. The sample was peripheral blood. This TCR was sampled from a man in his sixties with acute or convalescent COVID-19. The CDR3 nucleotides are TGTGCCAGCAGCTTGACTCCCCTGGAGACCCAGTACTTC. Translated, it gives CASSLTPLETQYF.